This T cell receptor beta chain was sequenced for a study of shared T cell receptors in the human thymus. V was clipped by 3 bases and J by 1 base, with 12 bases between them. Per germline, CDR1 GTSNPN and CDR2 SVGIG (reference sequence). The CDR3 is 15 residues long. The protocol was immunoSEQ multiplex PCR, while the TCRdb copy is restricted to in-frame clones and leaves out a portion. The sample includes under 450,000 clones, around 95% of them seen just once. The chain links TRBV30 to TRBJ1-4; D remains unclear. This TCR was sampled from a human donor. Sample: thymocytes. This CDR3 reads CAWRRQVRTNEKLFF. CDR3 DNA: TGTGCCTGGAGGCGGCAGGTTAGAACTAATGAAAAACTGTTTTTT. The entire variable domain, with the rest obtained from reference TRBV30 and TRBJ1-4, is as follows: SQTIHQWPATLVQPVGSPLSLECTVEGTSNPNLYWYRQAAGRGLQLLFYSVGIGQISSEVPQNLSASRPQDRQFILSSKKLLLSDSGFYLCAWRRQVRTNEKLFFGSGTQLSVL.